Detailed here is one T cell receptor (beta chain). Germline-derived CDR1 and CDR2 are MNHEY and SMNVEV (reference sequence). The CDR3 runs 15 residues. V lost 1 base to trimming and J lost 10 bases; unmatched junction nucleotides: 6. This record belongs to a study of human T cells and chemical hapten exposure. Time point given: patch test 1, 2 weeks after DPC sensitization. Treatment given: therapeutic diphenylcyclopropenone sensitization with weekly scalp DPC. TCRdb independently ran MiXCR on the RACE reads; one entry per CDR3 protein. The sample holds around 300,000 distinct CDR3 sequences; approximately 6.3% are singletons and the top ten take approximately 8.9%.

This material consisted of whole blood, taken in connection with sensitization to the hapten diphenylcyclopropenone (DPC). The rearrangement joins TRBV27 to TRBJ1-6; 8 bases agree with TRBD1. This clonotype was obtained from a woman under 30 with alopecia areata. Some clones in this sample may be carry-over from other donors' samples. The chain's CDR3 is CASSLWDRLPSPLHF. Here the CDR3 DNA reads TGTGCCAGCAGTTTATGGGACAGGCTCCCATCACCCCTCCACTTT.